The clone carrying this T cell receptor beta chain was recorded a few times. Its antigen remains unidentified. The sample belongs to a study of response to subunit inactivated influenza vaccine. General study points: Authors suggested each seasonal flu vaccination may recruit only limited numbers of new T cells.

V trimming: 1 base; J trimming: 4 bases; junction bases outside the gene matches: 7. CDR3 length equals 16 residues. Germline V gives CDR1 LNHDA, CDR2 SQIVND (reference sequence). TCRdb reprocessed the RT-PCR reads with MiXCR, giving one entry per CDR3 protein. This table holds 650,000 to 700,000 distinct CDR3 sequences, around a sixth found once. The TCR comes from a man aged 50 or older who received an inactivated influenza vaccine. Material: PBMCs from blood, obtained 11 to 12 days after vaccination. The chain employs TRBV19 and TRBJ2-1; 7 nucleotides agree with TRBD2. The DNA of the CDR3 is TGTGCCAGTAGTATAGTGCGGGGGAACTGGTACAATGAGCAGTTCTTC. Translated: CASSIVRGNWYNEQFF.